This TCR beta chain was recorded in a study of blood T cell repertoires in COVID-19. Overall study context: In each case, the material was cDNA or gDNA derived from T cells, B-cell-depleted T cells, or PBMCs.

This clone appeared a single time. V was pared by 6 bases and J by 0 bases, with 9 bases between. Germline V gene lookup returns CDR1 SNHLY and CDR2 FYNNEI. CDR3 length: 13 amino acids. Authors' data handling: Amplified reference gene primers provided the basis for estimating nucleated cell counts. The method was immunoSEQ multiplex PCR; TCRdb's version includes in-frame clones alone and lacks a portion of them. The D gene and trimming were derived from the DNA, and the V and J assignments and clone size from that table. Here the sample spans around 95,000 clones, about 91% being singletons. This receptor was taken from a human donor in a cohort sampled during active COVID-19. The chain links TRBV2 to TRBJ2-7; a weak D match, TRBD1 (6 bases). The sequenced material came from peripheral blood. CDR3 protein: CASRGDNSYEQYF. Here the CDR3 DNA reads TGTGCCAGCAGAGGGGACAACTCCTACGAGCAGTACTTC.